These T cell receptor beta chains were read from a single sample in a study of OX40 agonist ivuxolimab in advanced cancers. Produced via immunoSEQ multiplex PCR; TCRdb's table is partial and in-frame only. Counted here are 35,000 to 45,000 clones, about 83% occurring once; the ten biggest clones make up 9.5% to 15%. The sample here was CD4+ or CD8+ T cells sorted from blood, taken in a trial of the OX40 agonist ivuxolimab. The receptors were sampled from an adult with an advanced solid tumor such as melanoma, head and neck, liver or kidney cancer. Both conserved end residues are part of each CDR3. A D gene is named only where the DNA matches it firmly. Rows give clone size only sometimes, using once, few, many, or a class for an expanded clone.

TRBV7-9,.,16,.,CASSLLSVSGANVLTF
TRBV7-7,TRBD1,13,.,CASSTGTGYEQYF
TRBV6-5,.,15,.,CASRRNRDTYNEQFF
TRBV27,.,13,once,CASSLYIYNEQFF
TRBV7-9,.,13,.,CASSLGSGNTIYF
TRBV18,TRBD2,14,.,CASSPAGAGGRKYF
TRBV7-2,.,16,.,CASSLVYGQMINGYTF
TRBV27,.,13,.,CASSYRPNNEQFF
TRBV27,TRBD1,15,once,CASRPQGVSNQPQHF
TRBV5-1,.,15,.,CASSLLSNPSGKAFF
TRBV6-1,TRBD1,15,.,CASSATGSAYNEQFF
TRBV18,.,12,.,CASSPPNTEAFF
TRBV7-2,.,15,once,CASAERTSSSYEQYF